This T cell receptor (beta chain) appears in the sequencing data of a study of cytomegalovirus exposure and HLA in healthy donors. General study results and limits: Most subjects' HLA-A and HLA-B alleles were reportedly predicted from TCR beta sequences. Presence/absence comparisons presumed near-even sequencing depth among donors.

In the PCR, 60 Vbeta and 13 Jbeta primers were used. Sequencing used immunoSEQ multiplex PCR; TCRdb keeps in-frame clones, though not all of them. The table includes 40,000 to 50,000 clones, 65% to 80% detected once. This cohort consisted of healthy bone marrow donors. Germline-derived CDR1 and CDR2 are SGHDT and YYEEEE. There are 16 residues in the CDR3. V was cut by 1 base and J by 0 bases, with 11 bases left in between. The sample holds a few counts of this clone. As yet, its antigen is unknown. V is TRBV5-6 and J is TRBJ1-5; tentatively, D is TRBD1 (6 bases). The sample taken for sequencing was PBMCs. This clonotype originated in a man younger than 40 in good health and CMV-seronegative. The CDR3: CASSLQTGLSNQPQHF. The CDR3 bases are TGTGCCAGCAGCTTGCAGACAGGTCTTAGCAATCAGCCCCAGCATTTT.